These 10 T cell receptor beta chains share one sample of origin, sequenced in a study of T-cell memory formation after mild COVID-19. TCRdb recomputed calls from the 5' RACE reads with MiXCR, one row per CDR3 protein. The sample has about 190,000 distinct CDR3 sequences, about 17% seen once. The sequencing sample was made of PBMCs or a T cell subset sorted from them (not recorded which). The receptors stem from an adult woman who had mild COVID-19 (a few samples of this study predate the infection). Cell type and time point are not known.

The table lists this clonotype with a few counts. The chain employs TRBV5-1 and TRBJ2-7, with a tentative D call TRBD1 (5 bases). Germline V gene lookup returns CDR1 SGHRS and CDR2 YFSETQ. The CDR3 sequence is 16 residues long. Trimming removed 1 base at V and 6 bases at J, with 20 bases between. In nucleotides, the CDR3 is TGCGCCAGCAGCTTGAGGGGCAGGGCGACGGGCGGCGAGCAGTACTTC. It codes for CASSLRGRATGGEQYF.

CDR3 region: CASSQGTGTNQPQHF. DNA of the CDR3: TGCGCCAGCAGCCAAGGGACAGGGACCAATCAGCCCCAGCATTTT. The chain employs TRBV4-3 and TRBJ1-5; 8 bases map to TRBD1. Germline loops: CDR1 LGHNA, CDR2 YSLEER. V dropped 1 base and J dropped 3; count of bases not matched to a gene: 2. CDR3 length: 15 amino acids.

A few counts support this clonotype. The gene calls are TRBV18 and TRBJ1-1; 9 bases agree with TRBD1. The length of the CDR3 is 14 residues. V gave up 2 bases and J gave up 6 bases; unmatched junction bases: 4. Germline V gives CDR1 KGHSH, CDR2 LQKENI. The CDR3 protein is CASSPGTGKSEAFF. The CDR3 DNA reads TGTGCCAGCTCACCAGGGACAGGGAAATCTGAAGCTTTCTTT.

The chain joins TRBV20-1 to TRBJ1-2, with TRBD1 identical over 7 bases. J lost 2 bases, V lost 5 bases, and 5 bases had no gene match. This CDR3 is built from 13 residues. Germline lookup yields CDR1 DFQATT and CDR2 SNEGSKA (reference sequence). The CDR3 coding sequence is TGCAGTGCTTCAATGACAGGGAACTATGGCTACACCTTC. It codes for CSASMTGNYGYTF.

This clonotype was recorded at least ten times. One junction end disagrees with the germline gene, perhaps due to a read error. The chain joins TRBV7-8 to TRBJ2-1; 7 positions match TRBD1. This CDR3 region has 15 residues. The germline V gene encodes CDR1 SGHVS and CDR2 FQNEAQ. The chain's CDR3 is CASSLTGSSYNEQFF. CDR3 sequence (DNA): TGCGCCAGCAGCTTGACAGGGAGCTCCTACAATGAGCAGTTCTTC.

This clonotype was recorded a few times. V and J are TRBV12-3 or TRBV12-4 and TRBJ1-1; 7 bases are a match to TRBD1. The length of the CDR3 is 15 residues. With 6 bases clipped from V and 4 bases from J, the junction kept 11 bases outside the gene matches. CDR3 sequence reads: CASRTQGGRFTEAFF. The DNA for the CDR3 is TGTGCCAGCAGGACCCAGGGGGGCCGCTTCACTGAAGCTTTCTTT.

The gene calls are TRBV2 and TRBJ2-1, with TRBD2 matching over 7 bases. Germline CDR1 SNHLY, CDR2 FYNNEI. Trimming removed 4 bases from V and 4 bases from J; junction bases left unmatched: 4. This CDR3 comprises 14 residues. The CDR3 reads CASSVSGRYNEQFF. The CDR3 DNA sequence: TGTGCCAGCAGTGTTAGCGGGCGATACAATGAGCAGTTCTTC.

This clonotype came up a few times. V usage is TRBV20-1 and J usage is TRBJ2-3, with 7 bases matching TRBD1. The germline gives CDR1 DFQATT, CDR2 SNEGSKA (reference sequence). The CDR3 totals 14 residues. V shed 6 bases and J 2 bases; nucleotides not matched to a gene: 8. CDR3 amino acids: CSAPKTGFTDTQYF. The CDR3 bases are TGCAGTGCCCCTAAGACAGGGTTCACAGATACGCAGTATTTT.

The CDR3 DNA follows: TGTGCCAGCAGTTACTCGGCAGGCACCACTGAAGCTTTCTTT. Translated, it gives CASSYSAGTTEAFF. The genes are TRBV6-5 and TRBJ1-1; no clear D gene. Germline CDR1 is MNHEY and CDR2 is SVGAGI. Trimming removed 0 bases from V and 4 bases from J, with 9 bases in between. The CDR3 consists of 14 residues.

CDR3 sequence: CASSFDRGPDTQYF. CDR3 in DNA: TGTGCCAGCAGTTTTGACAGGGGTCCAGATACGCAGTATTTT. The chain recombines TRBV12-3 or TRBV12-4 with TRBJ2-3; 8 bases line up with TRBD1. The CDR3 is 14 residues long. Germline trimming cut 3 bases from V and 4 bases from J; bases unmatched to any gene: 3.